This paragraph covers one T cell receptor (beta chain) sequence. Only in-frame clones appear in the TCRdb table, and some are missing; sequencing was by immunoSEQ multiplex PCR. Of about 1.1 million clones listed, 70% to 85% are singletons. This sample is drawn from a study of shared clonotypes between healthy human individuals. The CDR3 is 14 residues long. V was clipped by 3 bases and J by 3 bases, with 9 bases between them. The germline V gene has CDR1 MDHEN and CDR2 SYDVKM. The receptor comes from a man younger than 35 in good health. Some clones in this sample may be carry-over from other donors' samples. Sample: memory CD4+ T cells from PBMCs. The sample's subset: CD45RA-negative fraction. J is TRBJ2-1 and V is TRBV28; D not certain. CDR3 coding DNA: TGTGCCAGCAGTTTGGCCGATATCTACAATGAGCAGTTCTTC. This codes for CASSLADIYNEQFF.